This T cell receptor (beta chain) was documented in a study of shared clonotypes between healthy human individuals. The CDR3 runs 16 residues. The V and J ends lost 3 bases and 9 bases, in that order; junction bases with no gene match: 12. Germline V gene lookup returns CDR1 SGHAT and CDR2 FQNNGV. Using immunoSEQ multiplex PCR, the repertoire was profiled, and TCRdb retains in-frame clones only, with some absent. The data contain approximately 2,300,000 clones, 80% to 95% of them singletons. V is TRBV11-2 and J is TRBJ2-1; the match to TRBD2 covers 9 bases. This TCR derives from a man aged 18 to 29 in good health. Some clones in this sample may be carry-over from other donors' samples. The sequencing input was naive CD4+ T cells from PBMCs. Subset meaning: CD45RA+ positively selected. The CDR3 DNA follows: TGTGCCAGCAGCTTCCTTTATAGCGGGAGCGGCGGTGAGCAGTTCTTC. Its protein is CASSFLYSGSGGEQFF.